This T cell receptor (beta chain) was documented in a study of blood T cell repertoires in COVID-19. Study details: PBMCs, B-cell-depleted T cells, or T cells were the source of the cDNA or gDNA that made up the material.

Authors' methods: Amplifying reference gene primers gave estimates of nucleated cell counts. Measured with immunoSEQ multiplex PCR; TCRdb has only the in-frame clones, and not every one. D and trimming come from the DNA, and the V and J calls and clone size come from that table. Of 130,000 to 150,000 clones in the sample, roughly 80% were seen once. The CDR3 spans 16 residues. The germline CDR1 and CDR2 sequences are MNHNY and SVGAGI (reference sequence). V shed 7 bases and J 6 bases; nucleotides not matched to a gene: 13. This TCR was sampled from a man in his 70s who had recovered from COVID-19. The material sequenced was peripheral blood. The chain carries TRBV6-6 and TRBJ2-1; 9 bases align to TRBD2. CDR3 sequence (DNA): TGTGCCAGCACATCCGCCTCTAGCGGGACAATCAATGAGCAGTTCTTC. Translated, it gives CASTSASSGTINEQFF.